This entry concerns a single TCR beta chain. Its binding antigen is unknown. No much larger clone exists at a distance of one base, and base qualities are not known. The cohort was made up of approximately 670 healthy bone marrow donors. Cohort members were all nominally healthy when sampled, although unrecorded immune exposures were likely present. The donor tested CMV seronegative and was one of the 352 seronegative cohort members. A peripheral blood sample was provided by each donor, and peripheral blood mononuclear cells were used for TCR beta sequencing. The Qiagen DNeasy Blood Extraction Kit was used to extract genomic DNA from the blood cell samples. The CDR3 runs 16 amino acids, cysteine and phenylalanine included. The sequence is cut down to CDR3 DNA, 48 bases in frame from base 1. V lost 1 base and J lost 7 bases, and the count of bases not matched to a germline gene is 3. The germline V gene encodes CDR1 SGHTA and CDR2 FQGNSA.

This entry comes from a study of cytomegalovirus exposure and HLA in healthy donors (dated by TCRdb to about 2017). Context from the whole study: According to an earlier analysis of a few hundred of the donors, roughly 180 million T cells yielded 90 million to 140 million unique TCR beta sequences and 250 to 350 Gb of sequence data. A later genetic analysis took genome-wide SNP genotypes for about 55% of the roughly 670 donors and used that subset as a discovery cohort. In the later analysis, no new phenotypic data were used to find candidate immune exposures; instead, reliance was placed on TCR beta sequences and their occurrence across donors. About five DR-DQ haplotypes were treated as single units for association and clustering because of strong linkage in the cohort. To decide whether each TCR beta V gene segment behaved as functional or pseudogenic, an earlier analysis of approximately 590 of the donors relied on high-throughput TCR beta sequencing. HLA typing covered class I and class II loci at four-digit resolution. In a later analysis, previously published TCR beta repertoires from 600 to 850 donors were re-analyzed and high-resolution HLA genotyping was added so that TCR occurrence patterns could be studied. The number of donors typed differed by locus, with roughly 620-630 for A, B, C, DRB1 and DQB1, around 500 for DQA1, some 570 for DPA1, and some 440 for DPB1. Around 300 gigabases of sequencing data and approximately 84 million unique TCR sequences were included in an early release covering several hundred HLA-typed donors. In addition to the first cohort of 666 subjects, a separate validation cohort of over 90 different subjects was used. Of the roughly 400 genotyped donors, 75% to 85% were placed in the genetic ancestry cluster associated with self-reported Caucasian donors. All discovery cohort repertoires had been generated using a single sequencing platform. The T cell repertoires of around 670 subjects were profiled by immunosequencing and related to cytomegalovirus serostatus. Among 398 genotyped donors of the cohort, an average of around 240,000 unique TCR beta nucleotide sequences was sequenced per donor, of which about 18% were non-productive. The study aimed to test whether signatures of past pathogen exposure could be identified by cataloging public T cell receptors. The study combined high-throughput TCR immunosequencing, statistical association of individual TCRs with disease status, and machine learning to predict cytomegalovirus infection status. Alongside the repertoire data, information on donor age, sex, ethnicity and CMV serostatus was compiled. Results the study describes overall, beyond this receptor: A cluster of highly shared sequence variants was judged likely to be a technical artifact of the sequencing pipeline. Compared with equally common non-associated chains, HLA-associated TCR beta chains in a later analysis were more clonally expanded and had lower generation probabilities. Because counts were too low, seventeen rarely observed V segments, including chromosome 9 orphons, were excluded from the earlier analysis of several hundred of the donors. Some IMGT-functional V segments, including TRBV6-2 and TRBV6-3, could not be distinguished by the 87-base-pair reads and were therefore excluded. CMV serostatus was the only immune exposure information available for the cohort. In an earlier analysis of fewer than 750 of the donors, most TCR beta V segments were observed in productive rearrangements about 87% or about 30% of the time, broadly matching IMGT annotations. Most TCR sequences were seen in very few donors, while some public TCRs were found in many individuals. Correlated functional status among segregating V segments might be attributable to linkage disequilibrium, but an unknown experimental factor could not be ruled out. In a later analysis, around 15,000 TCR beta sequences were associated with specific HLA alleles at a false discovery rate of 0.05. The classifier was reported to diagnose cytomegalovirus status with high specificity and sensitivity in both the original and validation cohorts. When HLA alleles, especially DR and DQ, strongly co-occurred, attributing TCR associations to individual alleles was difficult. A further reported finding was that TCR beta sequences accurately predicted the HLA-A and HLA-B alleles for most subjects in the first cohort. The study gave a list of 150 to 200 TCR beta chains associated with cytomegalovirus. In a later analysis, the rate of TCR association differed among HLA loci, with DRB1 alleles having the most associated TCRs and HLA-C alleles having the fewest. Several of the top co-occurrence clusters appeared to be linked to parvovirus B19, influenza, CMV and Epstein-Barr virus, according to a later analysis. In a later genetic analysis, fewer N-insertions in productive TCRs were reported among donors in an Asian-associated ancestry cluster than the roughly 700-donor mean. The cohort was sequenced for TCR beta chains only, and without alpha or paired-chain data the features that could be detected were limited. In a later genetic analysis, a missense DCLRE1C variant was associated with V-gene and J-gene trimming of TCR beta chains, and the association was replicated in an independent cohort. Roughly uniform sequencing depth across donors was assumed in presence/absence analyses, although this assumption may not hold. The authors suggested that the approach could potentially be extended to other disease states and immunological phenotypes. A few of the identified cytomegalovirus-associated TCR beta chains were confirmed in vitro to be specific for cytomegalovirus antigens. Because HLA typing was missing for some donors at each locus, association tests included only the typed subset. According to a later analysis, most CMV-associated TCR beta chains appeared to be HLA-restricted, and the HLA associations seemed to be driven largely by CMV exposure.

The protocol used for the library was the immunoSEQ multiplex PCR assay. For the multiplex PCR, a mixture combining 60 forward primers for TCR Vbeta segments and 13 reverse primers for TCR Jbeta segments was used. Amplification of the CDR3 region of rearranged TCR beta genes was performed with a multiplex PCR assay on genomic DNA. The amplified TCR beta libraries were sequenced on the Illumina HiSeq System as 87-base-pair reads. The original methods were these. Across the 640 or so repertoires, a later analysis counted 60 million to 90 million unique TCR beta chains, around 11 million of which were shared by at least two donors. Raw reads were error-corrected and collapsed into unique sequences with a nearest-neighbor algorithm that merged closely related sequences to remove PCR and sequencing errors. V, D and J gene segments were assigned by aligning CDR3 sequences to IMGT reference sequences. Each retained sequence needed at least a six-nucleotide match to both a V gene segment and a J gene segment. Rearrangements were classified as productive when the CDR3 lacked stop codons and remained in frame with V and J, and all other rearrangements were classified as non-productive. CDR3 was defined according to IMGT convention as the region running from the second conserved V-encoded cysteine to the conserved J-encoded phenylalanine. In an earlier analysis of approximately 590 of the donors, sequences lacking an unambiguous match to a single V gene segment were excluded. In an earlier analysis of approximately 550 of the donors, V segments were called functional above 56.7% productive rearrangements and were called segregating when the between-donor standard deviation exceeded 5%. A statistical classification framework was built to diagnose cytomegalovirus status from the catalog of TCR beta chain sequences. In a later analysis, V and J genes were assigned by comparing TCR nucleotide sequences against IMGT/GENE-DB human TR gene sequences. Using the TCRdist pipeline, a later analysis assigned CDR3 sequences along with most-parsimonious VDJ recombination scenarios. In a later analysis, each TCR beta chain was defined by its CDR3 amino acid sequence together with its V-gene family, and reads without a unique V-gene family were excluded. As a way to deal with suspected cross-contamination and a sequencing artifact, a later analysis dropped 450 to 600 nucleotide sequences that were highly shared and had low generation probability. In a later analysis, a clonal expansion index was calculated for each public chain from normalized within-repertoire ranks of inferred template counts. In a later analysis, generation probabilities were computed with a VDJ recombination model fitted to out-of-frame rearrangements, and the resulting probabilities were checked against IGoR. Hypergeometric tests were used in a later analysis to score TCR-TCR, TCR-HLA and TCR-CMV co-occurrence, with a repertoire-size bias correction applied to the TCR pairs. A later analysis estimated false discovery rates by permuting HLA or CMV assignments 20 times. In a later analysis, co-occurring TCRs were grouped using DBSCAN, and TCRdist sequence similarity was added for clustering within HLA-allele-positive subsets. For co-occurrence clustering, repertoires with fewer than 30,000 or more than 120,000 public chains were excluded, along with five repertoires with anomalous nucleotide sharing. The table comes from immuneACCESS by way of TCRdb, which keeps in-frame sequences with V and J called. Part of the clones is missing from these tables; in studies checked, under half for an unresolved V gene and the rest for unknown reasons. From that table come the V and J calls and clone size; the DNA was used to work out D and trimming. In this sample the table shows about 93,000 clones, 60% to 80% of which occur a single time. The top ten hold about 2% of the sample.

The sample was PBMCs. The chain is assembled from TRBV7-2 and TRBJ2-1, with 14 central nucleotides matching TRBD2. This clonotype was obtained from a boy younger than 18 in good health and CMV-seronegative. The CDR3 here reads CASSLGLAGGPNEQFF. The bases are TGTGCCAGCAGCTTAGGACTAGCGGGGGGGCCGAATGAGCAGTTCTTC.